This T cell receptor (beta chain) was sequenced for a study of cytomegalovirus exposure and HLA in healthy donors. Study-wide context: An early data release held 70 million to 90 million unique TCRs from HLA-typed donors.

This CDR3 is built from 16 residues. Germline V gives CDR1 SGHTS, CDR2 YDEGEE. V was trimmed by 5 bases and J by 0 bases, leaving 18 bases between them. The donors gave bone marrow, and they were healthy. PCR involved 60 Vbeta and 13 Jbeta primers. Sequencing was performed with immunoSEQ multiplex PCR; in TCRdb, only in-frame clones are kept and a portion is missing. The repertoire has 150,000 to 200,000 clones, 80% of them found once; the top ten carry about 1.9%. The sequence was obtained from a woman in her twenties or thirties in good health and CMV-seronegative. The chain uses TRBV5-8 and TRBJ2-7; D may be TRBD1 (6 bases). The sample consisted of PBMCs. CDR3 loop: CASRYNRVSDSYEQYF. The CDR3 DNA reads as TGTGCCAGCAGGTATAACAGGGTCAGTGACTCCTACGAGCAGTACTTC.